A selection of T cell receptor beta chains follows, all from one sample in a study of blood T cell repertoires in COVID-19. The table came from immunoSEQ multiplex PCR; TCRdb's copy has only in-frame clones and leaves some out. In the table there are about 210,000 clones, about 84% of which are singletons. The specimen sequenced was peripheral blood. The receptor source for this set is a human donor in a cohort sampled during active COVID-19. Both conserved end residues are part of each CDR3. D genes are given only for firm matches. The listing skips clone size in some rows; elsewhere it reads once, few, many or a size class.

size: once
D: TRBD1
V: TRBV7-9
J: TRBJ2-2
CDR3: CASTPTGQGALNTGELFF
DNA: TGTGCCAGCACCCCTACGGGACAGGGGGCATTGAACACCGGGGAGCTGTTTTTT

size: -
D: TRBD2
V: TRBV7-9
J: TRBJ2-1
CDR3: CASSRGLAGVGNEQFF
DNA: TGTGCCAGCAGCAGAGGACTAGCGGGAGTAGGCAATGAGCAGTTCTTC

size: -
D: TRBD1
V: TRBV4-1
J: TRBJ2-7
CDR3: CASSRQTSTGYEQYF
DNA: TGCGCCAGCAGCCGGCAAACCTCGACAGGGTACGAGCAGTACTTC

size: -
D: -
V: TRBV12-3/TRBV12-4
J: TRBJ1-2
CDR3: CASTQGRAYGYTF
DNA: TGTGCCAGCACCCAGGGAAGGGCCTATGGCTACACCTTC

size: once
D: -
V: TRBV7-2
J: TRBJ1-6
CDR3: CASSSWRRGPSRGNSPLHF
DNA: TGTGCCAGCAGCTCCTGGAGGCGTGGACCCTCCCGAGGTAATTCACCCCTCCACTTT

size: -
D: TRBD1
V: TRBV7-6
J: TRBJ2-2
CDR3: CASRPAGTGLTGELFF
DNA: TGTGCCAGCAGGCCTGCCGGGACAGGGCTCACCGGGGAGCTGTTTTTT

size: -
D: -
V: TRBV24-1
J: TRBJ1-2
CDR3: CATSDTGVSYGYTF
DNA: TGTGCCACCAGTGATACGGGGGTCTCCTATGGCTACACCTTC

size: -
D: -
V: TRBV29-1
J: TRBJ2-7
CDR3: CSVADQYEQYF
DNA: TGCAGCGTGGCCGATCAGTACGAGCAGTACTTC

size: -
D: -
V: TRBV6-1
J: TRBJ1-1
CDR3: CASSEAGRVIPEAFF
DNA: TGTGCCAGCAGTGAAGCGGGCAGGGTGATCCCTGAAGCTTTCTTT

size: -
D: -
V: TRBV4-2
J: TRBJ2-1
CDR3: CASSQESLGNEQFF
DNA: TGTGCCAGCAGCCAAGAGAGCCTTGGCAATGAGCAGTTCTTC

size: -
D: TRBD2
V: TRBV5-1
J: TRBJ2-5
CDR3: CASSFGGTGGETQYF
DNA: TGCGCCAGCAGCTTTGGGGGTACGGGGGGAGAGACCCAGTACTTC

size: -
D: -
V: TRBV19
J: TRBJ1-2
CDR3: CASSIAADGYTF
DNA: TGTGCCAGTAGTATAGCTGCGGATGGCTACACCTTC

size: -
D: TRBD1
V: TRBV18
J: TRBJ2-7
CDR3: CASSPGTGVFYEQYF
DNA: TGTGCCAGCTCACCCGGGACAGGGGTTTTTTACGAGCAGTACTTC

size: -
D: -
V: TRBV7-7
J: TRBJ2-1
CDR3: CASSRDFPPYNEQFF
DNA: TGTGCTAGCAGCCGGGACTTCCCTCCCTACAATGAGCAGTTCTTC

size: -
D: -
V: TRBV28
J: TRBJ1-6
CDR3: CASRTSGLYNSPLHF
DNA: TGTGCCAGCAGAACCTCGGGACTCTATAATTCACCCCTCCACTTT

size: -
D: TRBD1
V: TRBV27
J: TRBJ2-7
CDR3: CASSSGASRTGNYEQYF
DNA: TGTGCCAGCAGTTCCGGGGCTTCTAGGACAGGGAACTACGAGCAGTACTTC

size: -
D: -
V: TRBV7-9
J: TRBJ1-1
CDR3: CASSQDIRMAEAFF
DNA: TGTGCCAGCAGCCAGGACATCCGGATGGCTGAAGCTTTCTTT

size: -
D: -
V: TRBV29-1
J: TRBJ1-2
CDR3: CSVESYYGYTF
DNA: TGCAGCGTTGAATCTTACTATGGCTACACCTTC

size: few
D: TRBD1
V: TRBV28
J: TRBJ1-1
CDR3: CASFSPGTGSTEAFF
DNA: TGTGCCAGTTTTTCACCCGGGACAGGGAGCACTGAAGCTTTCTTT

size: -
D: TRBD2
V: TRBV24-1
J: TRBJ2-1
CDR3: CATSDPAQSGASSYNEQFF
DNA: TGTGCCACCAGTGATCCCGCCCAAAGCGGGGCCAGCTCCTACAATGAGCAGTTCTTC

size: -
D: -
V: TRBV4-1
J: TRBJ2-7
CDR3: CASSQAGAEQYF
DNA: TGCGCCAGCAGCCAAGCAGGGGCCGAGCAGTACTTC

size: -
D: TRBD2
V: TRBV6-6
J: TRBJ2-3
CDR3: CASSPSGGGRADTQYF
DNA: TGTGCCAGCAGTCCCTCCGGCGGCGGGAGGGCGGATACGCAGTATTTT

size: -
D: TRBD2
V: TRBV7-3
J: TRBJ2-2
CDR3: CASSRGASGNGELFF
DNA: TGTGCCAGCAGTCGAGGTGCTAGCGGGAACGGGGAGCTGTTTTTT

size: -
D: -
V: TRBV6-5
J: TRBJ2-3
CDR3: CASSIRGTTDTQYF
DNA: TGTGCCAGCAGTATCCGGGGAACCACAGATACGCAGTATTTT

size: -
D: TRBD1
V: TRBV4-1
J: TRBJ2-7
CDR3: CASSLATGATYEQYF
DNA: TGCGCCAGCAGCCTCGCGACAGGGGCAACCTACGAGCAGTACTTC

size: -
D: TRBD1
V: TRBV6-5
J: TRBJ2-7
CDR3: CASSYGTGGNEQYF
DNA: TGTGCCAGCAGTTATGGGACAGGGGGCAACGAGCAGTACTTC

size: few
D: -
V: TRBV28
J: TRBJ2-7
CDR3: CASSLVAEQYF
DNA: TGTGCCAGCAGTTTAGTAGCCGAGCAGTACTTC

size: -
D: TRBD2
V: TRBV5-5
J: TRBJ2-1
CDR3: CASMAGFETSGIGEQFF
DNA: TGTGCCAGCATGGCCGGTTTCGAGACTAGCGGGATCGGGGAGCAGTTCTTC

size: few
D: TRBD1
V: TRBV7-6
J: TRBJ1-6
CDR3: CASSLRTGNSPLHF
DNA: TGTGCCAGCAGCTTAAGGACAGGGAATTCACCCCTCCACTTT

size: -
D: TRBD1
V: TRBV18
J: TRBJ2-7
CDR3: CASSPGQGTDEQYF
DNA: TGTGCCAGCTCACCGGGACAGGGGACGGACGAGCAGTACTTC

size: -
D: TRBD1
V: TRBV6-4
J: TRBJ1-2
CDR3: CASSDGGGQGGYGYTF
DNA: TGTGCCAGCAGTGACGGCGGAGGACAGGGAGGGTATGGCTACACCTTC

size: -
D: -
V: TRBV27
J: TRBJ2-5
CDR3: CASNDRRGGQETQYF
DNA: TGTGCCAGCAATGACCGGAGGGGAGGCCAAGAGACCCAGTACTTC

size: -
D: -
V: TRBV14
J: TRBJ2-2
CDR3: CASSLLAIPNTGELFF
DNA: TGTGCCAGCAGCCTTCTAGCAATCCCAAACACCGGGGAGCTGTTTTTT

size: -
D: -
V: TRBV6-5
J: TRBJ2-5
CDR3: CASRGLAPETQYF
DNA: TGTGCCAGCAGGGGACTCGCTCCCGAGACCCAGTACTTC

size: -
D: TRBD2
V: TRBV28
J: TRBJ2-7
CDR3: CASSRTSGSVHEQYF
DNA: TGTGCCAGCAGTCGGACTAGCGGGAGCGTGCACGAGCAGTACTTC

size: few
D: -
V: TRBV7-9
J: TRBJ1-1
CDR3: CASSFVQGGPTEAFF
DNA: TGTGCCAGCAGCTTTGTACAGGGTGGTCCCACTGAAGCTTTCTTT

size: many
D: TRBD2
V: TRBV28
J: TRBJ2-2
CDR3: CASSLWGLAGGPGELFF
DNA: TGTGCCAGCAGTTTATGGGGACTAGCGGGAGGACCCGGGGAGCTGTTTTTT

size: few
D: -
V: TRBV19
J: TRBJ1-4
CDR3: CASSINVQGEKLFF
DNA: TGTGCCAGTAGTATAAACGTCCAGGGTGAAAAACTGTTTTTT

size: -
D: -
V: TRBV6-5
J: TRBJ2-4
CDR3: CASSQDRNIQYF
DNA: TGTGCCAGCAGCCAGGACAGAAACATTCAGTACTTC

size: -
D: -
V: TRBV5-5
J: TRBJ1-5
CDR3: CASSFGLQVAQHF
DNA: TGTGCCAGCAGCTTTGGGTTACAGGTAGCCCAGCATTTT

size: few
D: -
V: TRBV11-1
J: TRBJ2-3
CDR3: CASSPPGTDTQYF
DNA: TGTGCCAGCAGCCCGCCGGGCACAGATACGCAGTATTTT

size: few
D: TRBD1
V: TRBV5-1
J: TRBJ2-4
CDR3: CASSDREKNIQYF
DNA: TGCGCCAGCAGCGACAGGGAAAAAAACATTCAGTACTTC

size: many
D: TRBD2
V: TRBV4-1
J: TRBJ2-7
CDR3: CASSQQEREYEQYF
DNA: TGCGCCAGCAGCCAACAAGAGCGGGAATACGAGCAGTACTTC

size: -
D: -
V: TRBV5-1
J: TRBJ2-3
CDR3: CASQGYPSTDTQYF
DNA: TGCGCCAGTCAGGGATACCCTAGCACAGATACGCAGTATTTT

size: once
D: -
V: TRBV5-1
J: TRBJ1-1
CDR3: CASSLDGGGARNTEAFF
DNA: TGCGCCAGCAGCTTGGATGGAGGGGGGGCCAGGAACACTGAAGCTTTCTTT

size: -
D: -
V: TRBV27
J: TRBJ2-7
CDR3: CASSFIVGQGFHEQYF
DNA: TGTGCCAGCAGTTTCATCGTAGGGCAGGGTTTTCACGAGCAGTACTTC

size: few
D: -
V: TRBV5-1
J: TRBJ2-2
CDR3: CASSQDSNTGELFF
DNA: TGCGCCAGCAGCCAGGACTCGAACACCGGGGAGCTGTTTTTT

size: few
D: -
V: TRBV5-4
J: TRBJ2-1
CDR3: CASSPVLQTISSYNEQFF
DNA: TGTGCCAGCAGCCCGGTTTTGCAGACTATAAGCTCCTACAATGAGCAGTTCTTC

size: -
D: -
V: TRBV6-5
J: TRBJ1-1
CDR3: CASSYGWEGTNTEAFF
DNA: TGTGCCAGCAGTTACGGGTGGGAGGGGACGAACACTGAAGCTTTCTTT

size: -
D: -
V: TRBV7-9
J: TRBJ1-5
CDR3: CASSLEGPGGGNQPQHF
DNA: TGTGCCAGCAGCTTAGAGGGCCCGGGGGGAGGAAATCAGCCCCAGCATTTT

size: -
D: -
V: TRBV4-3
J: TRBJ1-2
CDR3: CASRLRGGGGYTF
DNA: TGCGCCAGCAGGCTCCGGGGGGGCGGTGGCTACACCTTC

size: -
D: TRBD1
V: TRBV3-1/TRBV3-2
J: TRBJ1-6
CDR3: CASSQPLTGGGSPLHF
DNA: TGTGCCAGCAGCCAACCCCTCACAGGGGGCGGTTCACCCCTCCACTTT

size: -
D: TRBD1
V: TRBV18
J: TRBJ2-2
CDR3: CASSLRDRDTGELFF
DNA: TGTGCCAGCTCACTCCGGGACAGGGATACCGGGGAGCTGTTTTTT

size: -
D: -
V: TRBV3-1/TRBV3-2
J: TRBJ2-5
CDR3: CASSQYPSPQETQYF
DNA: TGTGCCAGCAGCCAATACCCATCCCCCCAGGAGACCCAGTACTTC